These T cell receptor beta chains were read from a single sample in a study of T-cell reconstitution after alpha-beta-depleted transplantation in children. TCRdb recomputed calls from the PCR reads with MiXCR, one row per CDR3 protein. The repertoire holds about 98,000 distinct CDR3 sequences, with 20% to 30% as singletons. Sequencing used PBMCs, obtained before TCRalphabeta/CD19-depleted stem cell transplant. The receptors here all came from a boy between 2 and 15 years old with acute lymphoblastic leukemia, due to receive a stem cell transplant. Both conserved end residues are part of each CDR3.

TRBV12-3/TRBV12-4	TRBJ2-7	CASSLGLGVYEQYF
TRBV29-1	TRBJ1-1	CSVDAGGLNTEAFF
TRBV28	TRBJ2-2	CASSLVASPGELFF
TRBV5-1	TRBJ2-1	CASSLEASSEQFF
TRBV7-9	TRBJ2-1	CASSAWGGTGGGEQFF
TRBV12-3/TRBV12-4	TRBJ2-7	CASSLREAYEQYF
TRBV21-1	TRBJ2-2	CASKQELNTGELFF
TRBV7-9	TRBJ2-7	CASSPPGQGSSEQYF
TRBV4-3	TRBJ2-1	CASSPRTSHNEQFF
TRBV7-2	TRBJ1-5	CASSLSRGPNQPQHF
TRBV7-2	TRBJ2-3	CASSLSSGVVTDTQYF
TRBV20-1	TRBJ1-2	CSARDYRDRAYGYTF
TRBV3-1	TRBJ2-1	CASSYLAVNEQFF
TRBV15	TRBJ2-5	CATSRESASGGGGKTQYF
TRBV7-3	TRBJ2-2	CASSTGSNTGELFF
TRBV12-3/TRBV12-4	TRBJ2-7	CASSSTGLSYEQYF
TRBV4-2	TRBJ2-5	CASSLAGTSETQYF
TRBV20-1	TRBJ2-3	CSAQGRTDTQYF
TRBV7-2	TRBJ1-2	CASSPSVSEGYTF
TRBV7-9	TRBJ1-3	CASSLVDPGRNTIYF
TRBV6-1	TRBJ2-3	CASSRTGPRTDTQYF
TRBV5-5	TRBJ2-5	CASSLHSLPETQYF
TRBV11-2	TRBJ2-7	CASSLGVGGTAYEQYF
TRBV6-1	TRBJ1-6	CASSEVWSSYNSPLHF
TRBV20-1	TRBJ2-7	CSAGTSRRAYEQYF
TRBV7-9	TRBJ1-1	CASSQRDTEAFF
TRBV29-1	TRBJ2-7	CSVEWGLQGSYEQYF
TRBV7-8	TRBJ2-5	CASSQGAVNYHKQETQYF
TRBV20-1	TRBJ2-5	CSALAAPRGTQYF
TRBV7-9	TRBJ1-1	CASSFEGHRREAFF